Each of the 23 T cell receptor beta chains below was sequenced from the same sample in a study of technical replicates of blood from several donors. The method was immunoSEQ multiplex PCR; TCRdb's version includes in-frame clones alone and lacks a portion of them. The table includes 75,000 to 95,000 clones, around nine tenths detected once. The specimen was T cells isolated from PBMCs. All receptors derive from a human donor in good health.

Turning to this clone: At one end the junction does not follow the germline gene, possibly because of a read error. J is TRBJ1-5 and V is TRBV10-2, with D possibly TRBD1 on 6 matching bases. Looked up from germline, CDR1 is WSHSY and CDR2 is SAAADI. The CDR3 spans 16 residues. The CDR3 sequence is CASSELGGAINPPQHF. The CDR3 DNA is TGCGCCAGCAGTGAGTTGGGGGGGGCAATCAATCCGCCCCAGCATTTT.

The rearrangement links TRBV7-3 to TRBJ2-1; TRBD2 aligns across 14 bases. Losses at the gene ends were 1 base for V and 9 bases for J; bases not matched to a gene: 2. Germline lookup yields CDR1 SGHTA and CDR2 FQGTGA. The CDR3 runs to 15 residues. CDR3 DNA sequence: TGTGCCAGCAGCTTAAGAGGGACTAGCGGGGGTGAGCAGTTCTTC. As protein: CASSLRGTSGGEQFF.

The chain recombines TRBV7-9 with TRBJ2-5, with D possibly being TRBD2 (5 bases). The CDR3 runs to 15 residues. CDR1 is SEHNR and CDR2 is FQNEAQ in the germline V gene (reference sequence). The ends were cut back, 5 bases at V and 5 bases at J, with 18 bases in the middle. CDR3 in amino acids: CASSQSNSARETQYF. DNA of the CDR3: TGTGCCAGCAGCCAAAGTAATAGCGCGAGGGAGACCCAGTACTTC.

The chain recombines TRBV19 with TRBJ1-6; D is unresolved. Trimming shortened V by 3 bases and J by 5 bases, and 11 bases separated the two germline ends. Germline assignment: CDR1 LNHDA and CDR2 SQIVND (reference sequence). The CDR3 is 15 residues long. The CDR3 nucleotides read TGTGCCAGTAGTATGTGGATAGCCGATAATTCACCCCTCCACTTT. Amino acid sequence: CASSMWIADNSPLHF.

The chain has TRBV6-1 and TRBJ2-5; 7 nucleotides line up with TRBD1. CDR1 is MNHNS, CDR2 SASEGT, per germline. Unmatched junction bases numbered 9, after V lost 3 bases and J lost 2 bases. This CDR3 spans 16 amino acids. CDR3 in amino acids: CASSDIPGTEQETQYF. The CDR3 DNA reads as TGTGCCAGCAGTGATATTCCCGGGACAGAACAAGAGACCCAGTACTTC.

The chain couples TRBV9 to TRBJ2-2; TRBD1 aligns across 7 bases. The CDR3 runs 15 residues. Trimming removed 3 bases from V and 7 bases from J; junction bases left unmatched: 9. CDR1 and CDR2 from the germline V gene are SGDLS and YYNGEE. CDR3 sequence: CASSAPDRWGGELFF. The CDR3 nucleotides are TGTGCCAGCAGCGCCCCGGACAGGTGGGGCGGGGAGCTGTTTTTT. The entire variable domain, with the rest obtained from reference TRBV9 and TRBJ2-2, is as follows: DSGVTQTPKHLITATGQRVTLRCSPRSGDLSVYWYQQSLDQGLQFLIQYYNGEERAKGNILERFSAQQFPDLHSELNLSSLELGDSALYFCASSAPDRWGGELFFGEGSRLTVL.

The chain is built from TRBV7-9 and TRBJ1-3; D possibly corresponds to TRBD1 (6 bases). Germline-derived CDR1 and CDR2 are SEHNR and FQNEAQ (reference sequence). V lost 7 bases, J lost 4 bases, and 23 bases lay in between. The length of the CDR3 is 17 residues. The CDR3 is CASTTFRGGKEGNTIYF. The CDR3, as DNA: TGTGCCAGCACCACGTTTAGGGGGGGCAAGGAGGGAAACACCATATATTTT.

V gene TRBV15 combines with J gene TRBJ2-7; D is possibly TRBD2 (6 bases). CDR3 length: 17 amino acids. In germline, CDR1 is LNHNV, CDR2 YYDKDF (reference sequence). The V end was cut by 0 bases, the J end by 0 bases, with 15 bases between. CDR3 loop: CATSRDASALSSYEQYF. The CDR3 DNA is TGTGCCACCAGCAGAGACGCTAGCGCTTTAAGCTCCTACGAGCAGTACTTC.

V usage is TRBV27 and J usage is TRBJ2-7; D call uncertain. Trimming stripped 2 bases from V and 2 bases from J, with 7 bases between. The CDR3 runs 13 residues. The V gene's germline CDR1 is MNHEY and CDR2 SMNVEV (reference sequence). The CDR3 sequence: CASSLGPPYEQYF. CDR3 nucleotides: TGTGCCAGCAGTTTAGGGCCCCCCTACGAGCAGTACTTC.

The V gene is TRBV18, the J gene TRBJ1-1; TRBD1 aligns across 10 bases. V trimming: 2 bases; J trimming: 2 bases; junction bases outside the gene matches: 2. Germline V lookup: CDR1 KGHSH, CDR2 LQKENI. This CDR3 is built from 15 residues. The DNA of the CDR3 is TGTGCCAGCTCACCAAGACAGGGGGCCAACACTGAAGCTTTCTTT. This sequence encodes CASSPRQGANTEAFF.

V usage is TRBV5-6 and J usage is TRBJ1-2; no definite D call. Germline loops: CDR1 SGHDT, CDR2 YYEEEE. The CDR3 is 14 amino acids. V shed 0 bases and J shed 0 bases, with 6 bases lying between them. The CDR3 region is CASSLGQANYGYTF. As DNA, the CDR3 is TGTGCCAGCAGCTTGGGGCAGGCTAACTATGGCTACACCTTC.

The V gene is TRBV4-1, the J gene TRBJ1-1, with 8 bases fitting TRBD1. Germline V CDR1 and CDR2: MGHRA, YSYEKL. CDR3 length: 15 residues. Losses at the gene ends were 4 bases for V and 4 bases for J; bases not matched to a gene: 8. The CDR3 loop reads CASSPSRGRATEAFF. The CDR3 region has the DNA TGCGCCAGCAGCCCCTCCAGGGGGCGAGCCACTGAAGCTTTCTTT.

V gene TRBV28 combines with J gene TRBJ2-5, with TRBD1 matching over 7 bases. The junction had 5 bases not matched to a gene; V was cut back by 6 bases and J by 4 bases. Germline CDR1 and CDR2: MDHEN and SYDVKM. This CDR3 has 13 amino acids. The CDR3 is CASRPDRVETQYF. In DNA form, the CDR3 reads TGTGCCAGCAGACCAGACAGGGTAGAGACCCAGTACTTC. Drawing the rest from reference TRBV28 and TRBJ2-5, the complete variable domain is DVKVTQSSRYLVKRTGEKVFLECVQDMDHENMFWYRQDPGLGLRLIYFSYDVKMKEKGDIPEGYSVSREKKERFSLILESASTNQTSMYLCASRPDRVETQYFGPGTRLLVL.

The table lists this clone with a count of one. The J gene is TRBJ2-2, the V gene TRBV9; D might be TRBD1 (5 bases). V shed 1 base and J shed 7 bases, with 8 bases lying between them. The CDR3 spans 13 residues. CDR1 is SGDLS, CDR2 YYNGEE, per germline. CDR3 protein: CASSVSGIGELFF. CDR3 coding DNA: TGTGCCAGCAGCGTATCAGGGATCGGGGAGCTGTTTTTT.

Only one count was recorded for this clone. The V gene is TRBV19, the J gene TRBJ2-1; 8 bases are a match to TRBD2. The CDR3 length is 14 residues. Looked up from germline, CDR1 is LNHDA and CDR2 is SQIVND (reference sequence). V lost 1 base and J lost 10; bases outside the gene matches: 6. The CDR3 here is CASSIVATSAEQFF. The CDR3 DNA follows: TGTGCCAGTAGTATAGTTGCGACTAGCGCCGAGCAGTTCTTC.

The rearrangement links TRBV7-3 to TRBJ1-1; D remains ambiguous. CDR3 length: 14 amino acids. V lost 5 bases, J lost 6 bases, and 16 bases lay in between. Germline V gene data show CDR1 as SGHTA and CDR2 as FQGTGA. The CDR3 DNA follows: TGTGCCAGCAGCCTCTATCCGGGAACCTCTGAAGCTTTCTTT. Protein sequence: CASSLYPGTSEAFF.

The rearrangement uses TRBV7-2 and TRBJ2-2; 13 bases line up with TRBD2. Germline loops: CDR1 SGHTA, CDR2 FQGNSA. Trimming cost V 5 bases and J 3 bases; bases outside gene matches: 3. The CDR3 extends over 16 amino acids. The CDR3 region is CASSPLAGGYTGELFF. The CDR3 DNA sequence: TGTGCCAGCAGCCCACTAGCGGGGGGGTACACCGGGGAGCTGTTTTTT. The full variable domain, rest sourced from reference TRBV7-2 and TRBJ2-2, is GAGVSQSPSNKVTEKGKDVELRCDPISGHTALYWYRQSLGQGLEFLIYFQGNSAPDKSGLPSDRFSAERTGGSVSTLTIQRTQQEDSAVYLCASSPLAGGYTGELFFGEGSRLTVL.

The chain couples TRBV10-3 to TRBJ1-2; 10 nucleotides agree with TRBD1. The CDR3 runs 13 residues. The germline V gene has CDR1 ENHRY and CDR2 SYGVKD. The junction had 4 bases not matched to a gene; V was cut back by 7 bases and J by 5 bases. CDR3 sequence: CAITKGQGYGYTF. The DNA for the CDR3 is TGTGCCATCACCAAGGGACAGGGGTATGGCTACACCTTC.

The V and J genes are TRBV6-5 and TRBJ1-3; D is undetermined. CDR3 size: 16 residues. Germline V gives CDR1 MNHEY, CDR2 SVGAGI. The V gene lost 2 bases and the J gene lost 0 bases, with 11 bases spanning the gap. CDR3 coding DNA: TGTGCCAGCAGTTACAATTTCTGGAGCTCTGGAAACACCATATATTTT. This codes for CASSYNFWSSGNTIYF.

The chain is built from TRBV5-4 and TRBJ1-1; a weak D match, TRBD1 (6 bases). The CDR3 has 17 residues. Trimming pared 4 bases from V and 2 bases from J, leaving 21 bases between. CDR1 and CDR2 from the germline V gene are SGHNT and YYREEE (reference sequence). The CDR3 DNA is TGTGCCAGCAGCGTAGGTCCAGGGGCCTACCTAAACACTGAAGCTTTCTTT. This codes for CASSVGPGAYLNTEAFF.

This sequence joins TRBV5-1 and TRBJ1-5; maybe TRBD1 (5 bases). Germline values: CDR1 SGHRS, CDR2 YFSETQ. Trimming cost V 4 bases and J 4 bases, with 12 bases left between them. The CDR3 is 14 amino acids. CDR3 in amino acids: CASSTTGLNQPQHF. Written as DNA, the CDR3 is TGCGCCAGCAGCACCACAGGACTAAATCAGCCCCAGCATTTT.

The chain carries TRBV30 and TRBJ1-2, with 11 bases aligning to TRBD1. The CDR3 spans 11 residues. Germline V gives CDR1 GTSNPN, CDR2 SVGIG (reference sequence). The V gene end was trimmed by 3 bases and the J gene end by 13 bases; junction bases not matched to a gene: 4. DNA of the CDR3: TGTGCCTGGAGGTCCGGGACAGGGGGCACCTTC. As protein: CAWRSGTGGTF.

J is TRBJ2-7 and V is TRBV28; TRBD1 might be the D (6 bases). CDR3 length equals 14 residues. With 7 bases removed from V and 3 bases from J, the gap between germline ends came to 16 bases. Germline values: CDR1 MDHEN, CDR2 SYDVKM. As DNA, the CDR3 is TGTGCCAGCATGGGAACAGGGTGGCTCTACGAGCAGTACTTC. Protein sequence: CASMGTGWLYEQYF.